Described below is a single T cell receptor (beta chain) sequence and its context. Its target is not known. These data come from a study of CD8 T cells in Susac syndrome. With random hexamers, reverse transcription was performed on roughly 0.5 to 1 ug of RNA. Using its own MiXCR run on the immunoSEQ multiplex PCR reads, TCRdb lists one record per CDR3 protein. The sample lists about 300,000 distinct CDR3 sequences, 75% to 90% occurring once. V shed 0 bases and J shed 5 bases, with 21 bases lying between them. The CDR3 runs 17 residues. Germline loops: CDR1 DFQATT, CDR2 SNEGSKA (reference sequence). Findings of the study overall: TCR sequencing and HLA analysis covered a relatively small number of individuals.

The chain links TRBV20-1 to TRBJ2-3, with a weak D call TRBD2 (6 bases). The TCR comes from a human donor with multiple sclerosis. The material sequenced was CD8+ T cells from PBMCs. In DNA, the CDR3 is TGCAGTGCTAGAGATCCTGGGGTAGCGGAGATAGGAGATACGCAGTATTTT. Translation gives CSARDPGVAEIGDTQYF.